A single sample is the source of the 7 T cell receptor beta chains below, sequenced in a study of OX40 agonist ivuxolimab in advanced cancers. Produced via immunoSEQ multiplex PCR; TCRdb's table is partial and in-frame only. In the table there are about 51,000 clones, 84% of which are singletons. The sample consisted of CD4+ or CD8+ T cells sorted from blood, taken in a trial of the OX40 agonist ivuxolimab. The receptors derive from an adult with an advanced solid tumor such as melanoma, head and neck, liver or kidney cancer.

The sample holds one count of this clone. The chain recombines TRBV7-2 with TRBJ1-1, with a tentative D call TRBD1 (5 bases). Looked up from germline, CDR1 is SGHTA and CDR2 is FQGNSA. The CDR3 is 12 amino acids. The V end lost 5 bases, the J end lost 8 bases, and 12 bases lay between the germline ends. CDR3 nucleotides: TGTGCCAGCAGCCCCTGGGGGGACGAAGCTTTCTTT. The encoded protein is CASSPWGDEAFF. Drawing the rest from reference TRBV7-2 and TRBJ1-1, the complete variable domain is GAGVSQSPSNKVTEKGKDVELRCDPISGHTALYWYRQSLGQGLEFLIYFQGNSAPDKSGLPSDRFSAERTGGSVSTLTIQRTQQEDSAVYLCASSPWGDEAFFGQGTRLTVV.

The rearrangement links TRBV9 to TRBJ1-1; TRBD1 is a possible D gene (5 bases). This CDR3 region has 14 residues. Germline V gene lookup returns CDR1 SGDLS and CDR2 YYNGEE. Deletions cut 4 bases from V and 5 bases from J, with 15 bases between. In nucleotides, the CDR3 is TGTGCCAGCAGCTTAAGGGACCTGAGTACTGAAGCTTTCTTT. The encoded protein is CASSLRDLSTEAFF.

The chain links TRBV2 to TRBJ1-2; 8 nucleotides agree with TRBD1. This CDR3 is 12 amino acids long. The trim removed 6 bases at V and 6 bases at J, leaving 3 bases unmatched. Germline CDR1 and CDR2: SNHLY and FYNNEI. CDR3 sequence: CASRQGADGYTF. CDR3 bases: TGTGCCAGCAGGCAGGGGGCGGATGGCTACACCTTC.

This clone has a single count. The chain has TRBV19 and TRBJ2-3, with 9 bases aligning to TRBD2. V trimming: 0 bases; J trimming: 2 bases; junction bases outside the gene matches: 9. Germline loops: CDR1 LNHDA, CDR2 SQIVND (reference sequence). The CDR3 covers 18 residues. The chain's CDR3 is CASSIDNLAGGYTDTQYF. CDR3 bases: TGTGCCAGTAGTATAGATAATTTGGCGGGGGGGTACACAGATACGCAGTATTTT.

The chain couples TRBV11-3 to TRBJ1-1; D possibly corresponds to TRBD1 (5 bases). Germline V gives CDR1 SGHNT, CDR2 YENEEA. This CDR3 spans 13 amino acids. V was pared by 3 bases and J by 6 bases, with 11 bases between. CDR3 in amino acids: CASSLSRRAEAFF. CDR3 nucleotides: TGTGCCAGCAGCTTGAGCCGCAGGGCTGAAGCTTTCTTT.

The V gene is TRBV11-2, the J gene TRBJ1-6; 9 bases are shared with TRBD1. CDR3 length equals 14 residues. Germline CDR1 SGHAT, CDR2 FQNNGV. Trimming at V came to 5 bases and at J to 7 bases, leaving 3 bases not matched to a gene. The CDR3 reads CASSTTGGNSPLHF. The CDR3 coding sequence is TGTGCCAGCAGCACGACAGGGGGGAATTCACCCCTCCACTTT.

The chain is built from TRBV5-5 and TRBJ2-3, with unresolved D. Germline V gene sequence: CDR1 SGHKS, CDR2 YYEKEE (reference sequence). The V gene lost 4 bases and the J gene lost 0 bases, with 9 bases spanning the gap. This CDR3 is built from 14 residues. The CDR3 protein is CASSGLSSTDTQYF. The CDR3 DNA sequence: TGTGCCAGCAGCGGCCTTTCGAGCACAGATACGCAGTATTTT. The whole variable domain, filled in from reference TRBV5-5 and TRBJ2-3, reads DAGVTQSPTHLIKTRGQQVTLRCSPISGHKSVSWYQQVLGQGPQFIFQYYEKEERGRGNFPDRFSARQFPNYSSELNVNALLLGDSALYLCASSGLSSTDTQYFGPGTRLTVL.